This T cell receptor beta chain stems from a study of response to subunit inactivated influenza vaccine. CDR3 size: 13 residues. Trimming took off 4 bases at V and 0 bases at J, with 7 bases between the two ends. In TCRdb, the RT-PCR reads were re-called with MiXCR into one record per CDR3 protein. Here the sample spans almost 600,000 distinct CDR3 sequences, 14% being singletons. At least ten counts were recorded for this clonotype. The receptor comes from a man aged 50 to 60 who received an inactivated influenza vaccine. The genes are TRBV12-3 or TRBV12-4 and TRBJ2-7, with D unclear. The sample consisted of PBMCs from blood, taken roughly 13 days after vaccination. The chain's CDR3 is CASSSGYSYEQYF. In nucleotides, the CDR3 is TGTGCCAGCAGTTCCGGCTACTCCTACGAGCAGTACTTC.